The clone carrying this T cell receptor beta chain was seen a handful of times. Its antigen is unknown. The authors made TCR cDNA by 5'RACE template switching, adding a universal primer site and UMIs. TCRdb re-called the 5' RACE reads through MiXCR, storing one row per CDR3 protein. Here the sample spans 170,000 or so distinct CDR3 sequences, approximately 6.2% being singletons. Germline assignment: CDR1 LGHNA and CDR2 YNFKEQ. V was cut by 3 bases and J by 0 bases, with 12 bases left in between. The CDR3 is made up of 16 amino acids. The entry originates in a study of T cells after yellow fever vaccination. Findings and caveats of the study: Faster peaking, at day 5 versus 15, marked a secondary response that was weaker. Abundant clonotypes from the bulk population could contaminate FACS-sorted repertoires. Booster samples showed a return of most primary-vaccination clones (approximately 96% CD4, approximately 88% CD8).

The TCR sequence derives from a man younger than 30 who received the YFV17D yellow fever vaccine. J is TRBJ1-3 and V is TRBV4-2; D is unclear. The sequences come from CD4+ T cells sorted from PBMCs, collected on the day of the first yellow fever vaccination. The CDR3 nucleotides are TGTGCCAGCAGCCAGGTGACTCGTGGCTCTGGAAACACCATATATTTT. This codes for CASSQVTRGSGNTIYF.